Reported below is one T cell receptor (beta chain). This sample was included in a study of blood T cell repertoires in COVID-19. Study context: Specimens from acute and convalescent COVID-19 originated in the United States, Italy and Spain. PBMCs, B-cell-depleted T cells, or T cells were the source of the cDNA or gDNA that made up the material.

Germline lookup yields CDR1 SEHNR and CDR2 FQNEAQ (reference sequence). V gave up 5 bases and J gave up 2 bases; unmatched junction bases: 9. This CDR3 is 16 amino acids long. Original handling: Reference gene primer amplification in the assay estimated nucleated cell counts. Assay used: immunoSEQ multiplex PCR; TCRdb lists only in-frame clones, some missing. D and trimming were read from the DNA, whereas the V and J calls and clone size are those reported in that table. The sample carries around 140,000 clones, about nine tenths recorded once. The receptor was isolated from a man in his forties or fifties who had recovered from COVID-19. Material for sequencing was peripheral blood. The chain combines TRBV7-9 with TRBJ1-1; the match to TRBD1 covers 9 bases. The CDR3, as DNA: TGTGCCAGCAGCCACCGACAGGGGGATATAAACACTGAAGCTTTCTTT. Protein sequence: CASSHRQGDINTEAFF.